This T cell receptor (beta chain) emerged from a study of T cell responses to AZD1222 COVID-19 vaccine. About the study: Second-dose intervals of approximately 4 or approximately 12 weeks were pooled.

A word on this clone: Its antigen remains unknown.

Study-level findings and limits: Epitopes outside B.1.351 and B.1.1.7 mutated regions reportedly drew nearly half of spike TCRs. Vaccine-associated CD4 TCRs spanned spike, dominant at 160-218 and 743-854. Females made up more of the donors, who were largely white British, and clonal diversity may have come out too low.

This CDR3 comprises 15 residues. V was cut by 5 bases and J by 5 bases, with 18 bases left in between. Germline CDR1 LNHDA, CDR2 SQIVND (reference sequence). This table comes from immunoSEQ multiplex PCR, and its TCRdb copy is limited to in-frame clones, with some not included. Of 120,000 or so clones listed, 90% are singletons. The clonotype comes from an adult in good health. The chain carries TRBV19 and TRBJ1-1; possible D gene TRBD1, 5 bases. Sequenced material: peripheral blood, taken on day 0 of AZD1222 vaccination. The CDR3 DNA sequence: TGTGCCAGTAGTGTTCCCGGGAGACAGCGGACTGAAGCTTTCTTT. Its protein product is CASSVPGRQRTEAFF.